A selection of T cell receptor beta chains follows, all from one sample in a study of blood T cell repertoires in COVID-19. Libraries were prepared by immunoSEQ multiplex PCR; TCRdb keeps only in-frame clonotypes and omits some of them. Among 350,000 or so clones, around nine tenths were seen once, and the ten largest hold 3% to 4.5%. The sequenced sample was peripheral blood. The receptors here all came from a woman aged 55-69 years with COVID-19, enrolled during active disease. CDR3s include the opening cysteine and the closing phenylalanine or tryptophan. Each record gives: clone size, V gene, D gene, J gene, CDR3 protein, CDR3 DNA. D genes are given only for firm matches. A clone size is listed for some rows: how often the clone was seen (once, few, many), or a class if it is expanded.

NA	TRBV19	TRBD1	TRBJ2-6	CASSIPPRQGASGANVLTF	TGTGCCAGTAGTATACCCCCCCGACAGGGGGCGAGTGGGGCCAACGTCCTGACTTTC
NA	TRBV5-6	NA	TRBJ2-7	CASRQRGREGEQYF	TGTGCCAGCAGGCAGAGAGGCCGGGAAGGCGAGCAGTACTTC
once	TRBV3-1/TRBV3-2	NA	TRBJ1-3	CASSRSPGIRAGNTIYF	TGTGCCAGCAGCCGTAGCCCAGGGATCCGGGCTGGAAACACCATATATTTT
NA	TRBV18	NA	TRBJ1-2	CASSPLLEGGYTF	TGTGCCAGCTCACCACTCCTGGAGGGTGGCTACACCTTC
NA	TRBV6-5	TRBD1	TRBJ1-1	CASRLGGGTEAFF	TGTGCCAGCAGATTAGGGGGCGGCACTGAAGCTTTCTTT
NA	TRBV19	NA	TRBJ1-1	CASTWGGVDTPEAFF	TGTGCCAGTACCTGGGGGGGGGTTGACACCCCTGAAGCTTTCTTT
NA	TRBV19	NA	TRBJ1-5	CASRIQGNQPQHF	TGTGCCAGTAGGATACAGGGAAATCAGCCCCAGCATTTT
NA	TRBV7-2	NA	TRBJ2-7	CASSLARAYEQYF	TGTGCCAGCAGCTTAGCGAGGGCCTACGAGCAGTACTTC
NA	TRBV5-1	TRBD1	TRBJ1-1	CASSQTGLSEAFF	TGCGCCAGCAGCCAGACAGGGTTGTCTGAAGCTTTCTTT
NA	TRBV9	NA	TRBJ2-7	CASSVGGSNHEQYF	TGTGCCAGCAGCGTAGGGGGCTCCAACCACGAGCAGTACTTC
NA	TRBV5-1	TRBD1	TRBJ1-2	CASAIGGGYGYTF	TGCGCCAGCGCAATAGGGGGCGGCTATGGCTACACCTTC
few	TRBV18	NA	TRBJ2-1	CASSPPDRSGNEQFF	TGTGCCAGCTCACCCCCGGACAGAAGCGGCAATGAGCAGTTCTTC
NA	TRBV4-2	TRBD2	TRBJ2-3	CASSPWGTSGVTDTQYF	TGTGCCAGCAGCCCTTGGGGCACTAGCGGGGTCACAGATACGCAGTATTTT